The clone carrying this T cell receptor (beta chain) has at least ten counts. The CDR3 consists of 13 residues. CDR1 is SGHAT and CDR2 is FQNNGV in the germline V gene. Trimming cost V 8 bases and J 3 bases; bases outside gene matches: 3. The sample belongs to a study of T-cell memory formation after mild COVID-19. TCRdb analysed the 5' RACE reads with MiXCR anew, one entry per CDR3 protein. There are 89,000 or so distinct CDR3 sequences in the sample; around 13% occur only once, and roughly 40% lies in the top ten. The TCR sequence derives from a man aged 18 to 29 who had mild COVID-19 (a few samples of this study predate the infection). Cell type and time point are not known. This sequence joins TRBV11-2 and TRBJ2-2, with 7 nucleotides matching TRBD2. The source material was PBMCs or a T cell subset sorted from them (not recorded which). CDR3 protein: CASWEGYTGELFF. In DNA, the CDR3 is TGTGCCAGCTGGGAGGGGTACACCGGGGAGCTGTTTTTT.